This T cell receptor beta chain emerged from a study of blood T cell repertoires in COVID-19. Study as a whole: In each case, the material was cDNA or gDNA derived from T cells, B-cell-depleted T cells, or PBMCs.

Authors' methods: Counts of nucleated cells, estimated from reference gene primer amplification, were obtained. Assay: immunoSEQ multiplex PCR; the TCRdb copy retains only in-frame clones and omits some. The V and J calls and clone size were taken over from that table, and D and trimming were inferred from the DNA. The sample includes 110,000 to 150,000 clones, around 80% of them seen just once. The V end was cut by 2 bases, the J end by 1 base, with 8 bases between. CDR3 length: 14 amino acids. Germline assignment: CDR1 KGHSH and CDR2 LQKENI. Enrolled through a virtual design, the participants were between roughly 18 and 89 years of age and came from under 25 US areas. Cohort 3 donors counted as recovered after two negative PCRs, clearance, or resolved symptoms.

The sample comprised PBMCs or T cells enriched from blood (not recorded which). The sequence was obtained from a woman aged 45 to 65 who had recovered from COVID-19. The gene calls are TRBV18 and TRBJ1-1; the D is unclear. The CDR3 sequence: CASSPGAGNTEAFF. CDR3 coding DNA: TGTGCCAGCTCACCAGGTGCAGGGAACACTGAAGCTTTCTTT.